Listed here are 10 T cell receptor beta chains from one sample, sequenced in a study of OX40 agonist ivuxolimab in advanced cancers. TCRdb keeps only in-frame clones here, not all; method: immunoSEQ multiplex PCR. The sample contains 35,000 to 40,000 clones, around 86% of which appear only once. The material sequenced was CD4+ or CD8+ T cells sorted from blood, taken in a trial of the OX40 agonist ivuxolimab. These receptors all come from an adult with an advanced solid tumor such as melanoma, head and neck, liver or kidney cancer.

The chain links TRBV18 to TRBJ2-7; 11 positions match TRBD1. V lost 4 bases and J lost 4; bases outside the gene matches: 9. The V gene's germline CDR1 is KGHSH and CDR2 LQKENI. This CDR3 has 16 amino acids. The CDR3 protein is CASSRNRDRGSYEQYF. CDR3 DNA: TGTGCCAGCTCACGTAACCGGGACAGGGGGTCTTACGAGCAGTACTTC.

The rearrangement links TRBV6-6 to TRBJ1-1; D remains unclear. V dropped 2 bases and J dropped 2 bases, with 12 bases sitting between them. The germline V gene has CDR1 MNHNY and CDR2 SVGAGI (reference sequence). This CDR3 is built from 15 residues. CDR3 sequence reads: CASSYELRVNTEAFF. The CDR3 DNA reads as TGTGCCAGCAGTTACGAACTTAGGGTTAACACTGAAGCTTTCTTT.

The chain recombines TRBV10-3 with TRBJ2-1, with 7 positions matching TRBD2. Looked up from germline, CDR1 is ENHRY and CDR2 is SYGVKD. With V trimmed by 7 bases and J by 8 bases, 11 bases remained unmatched. The CDR3 runs to 14 residues. CDR3 sequence: CAIKGEGGRDEQFF. CDR3 bases: TGTGCCATCAAAGGGGAGGGAGGGCGCGATGAGCAGTTCTTC.

The chain recombines TRBV11-2 with TRBJ2-3; TRBD2 matches at 10 bases. The CDR3 covers 15 residues. CDR1 SGHAT and CDR2 FQNNGV come from the germline V gene. Unmatched junction bases numbered 6, after V lost 7 bases and J lost 2 bases. CDR3 sequence (DNA): TGTGCCAGCAACAAGCGGGGGGGAACCACAGATACGCAGTATTTT. The encoded protein is CASNKRGGTTDTQYF.

The genes are TRBV11-2 and TRBJ2-3; D not certain. V was trimmed by 7 bases and J by 0 bases, leaving 14 bases between them. The CDR3 is 15 residues long. Per the germline V gene, CDR1 is SGHAT and CDR2 is FQNNGV. The CDR3 here is CASKPLSTSTDTQYF. The CDR3 DNA sequence: TGTGCCAGCAAGCCCCTTTCCACTAGCACAGATACGCAGTATTTT.

The rearrangement joins TRBV5-1 to TRBJ2-1, with D possibly TRBD1 on 6 matching bases. This CDR3 region has 16 residues. In germline, CDR1 is SGHRS, CDR2 YFSETQ. Trimming cost V 4 bases and J 1 base, with 15 bases left between them. CDR3 DNA: TGCGCCAGCAGCGGAACAGGGATCGGGTCCTACAATGAGCAGTTCTTC. Translated, it gives CASSGTGIGSYNEQFF.

The chain joins TRBV6-1 to TRBJ2-7; D gene unclear. The CDR3 consists of 15 residues. Germline CDR1 reads MNHNS; CDR2 reads SASEGT. Trimming stripped 7 bases from V and 0 bases from J, with 16 bases between. The CDR3 is CASTAKGRSSYEQYF. CDR3 nucleotides: TGTGCCAGCACCGCGAAGGGTAGGAGCTCCTACGAGCAGTACTTC.

J is TRBJ2-5 and V is TRBV7-9; possibly TRBD1 for D (5 bases). This CDR3 is built from 17 residues. With 5 bases removed from V and 5 bases from J, the gap between germline ends came to 24 bases. Per the germline V gene, CDR1 is SEHNR and CDR2 is FQNEAQ (reference sequence). DNA of the CDR3: TGTGCCAGCAGCCCGCTAGGGTCTAGGGGTCGGTTGGAGACCCAGTACTTC. Translating it yields CASSPLGSRGRLETQYF.

The chain employs TRBV27 and TRBJ2-5; D is undetermined. The J call is uncertain, as TRBJ2-7 better fits the DNA end. Per germline, CDR1 MNHEY and CDR2 SMNVEV (reference sequence). This CDR3 region has 14 residues. This CDR3 reads CASSLRPGSYEQYF. The CDR3 coding sequence is TGTGCCAGCAGTTTAAGGCCGGGCTCCTACGAGCAGTACTTC.

V gene TRBV6-5 combines with J gene TRBJ2-7; D is unclear. In germline, CDR1 is MNHEY, CDR2 SVGAGI. CDR3 length: 14 amino acids. Trimming took off 6 bases at V and 2 bases at J, with 14 bases between the two ends. CDR3 sequence reads: CASSYDPNPYEQYF. CDR3 in DNA: TGTGCCAGCAGCTACGACCCGAACCCCTACGAGCAGTACTTC.